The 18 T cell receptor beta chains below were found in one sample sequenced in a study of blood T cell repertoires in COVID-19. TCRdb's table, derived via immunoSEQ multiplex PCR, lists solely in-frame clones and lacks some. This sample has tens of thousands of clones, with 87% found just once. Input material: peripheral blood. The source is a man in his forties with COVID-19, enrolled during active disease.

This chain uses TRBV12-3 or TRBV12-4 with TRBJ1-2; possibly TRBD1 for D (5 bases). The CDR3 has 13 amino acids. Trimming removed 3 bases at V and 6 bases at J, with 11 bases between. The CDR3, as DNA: TGTGCCAGCAGTTTGTCCAGGGCGGATGGCTACACCTTC. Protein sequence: CASSLSRADGYTF.

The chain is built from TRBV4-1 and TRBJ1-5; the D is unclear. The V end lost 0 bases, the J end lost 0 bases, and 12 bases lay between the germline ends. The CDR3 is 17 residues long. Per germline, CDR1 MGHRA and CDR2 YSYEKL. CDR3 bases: TGCGCCAGCAGCCAAGATGCTGGAGAGTTTAGCAATCAGCCCCAGCATTTT. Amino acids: CASSQDAGEFSNQPQHF.

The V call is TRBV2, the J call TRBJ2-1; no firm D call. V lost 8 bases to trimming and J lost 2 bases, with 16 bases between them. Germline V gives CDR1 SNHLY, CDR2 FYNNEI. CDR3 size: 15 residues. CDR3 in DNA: TGTGCCAGCGGAAGGTGGAAACAGACCTACAATGAGCAGTTCTTC. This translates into CASGRWKQTYNEQFF.

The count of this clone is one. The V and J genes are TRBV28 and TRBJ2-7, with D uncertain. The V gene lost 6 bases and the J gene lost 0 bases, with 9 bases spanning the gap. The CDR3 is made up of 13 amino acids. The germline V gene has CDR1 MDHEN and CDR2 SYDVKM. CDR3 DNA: TGTGCCAGCAGCCCAACTCCCTCCTACGAGCAGTACTTC. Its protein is CASSPTPSYEQYF.

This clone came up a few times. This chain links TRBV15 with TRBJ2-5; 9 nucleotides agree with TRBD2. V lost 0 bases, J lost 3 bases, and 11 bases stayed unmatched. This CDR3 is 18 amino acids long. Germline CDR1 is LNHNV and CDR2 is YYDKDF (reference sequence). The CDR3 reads CATSRERGGGTSKETQYF. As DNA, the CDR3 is TGTGCCACCAGCAGAGAAAGGGGGGGCGGGACTAGCAAAGAGACCCAGTACTTC.

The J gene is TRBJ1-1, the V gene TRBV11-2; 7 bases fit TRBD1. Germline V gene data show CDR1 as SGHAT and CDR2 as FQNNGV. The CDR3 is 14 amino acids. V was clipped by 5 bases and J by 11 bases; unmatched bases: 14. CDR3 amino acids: CASSATRDSLGAFF. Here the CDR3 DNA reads TGTGCCAGCAGCGCGACGAGGGACAGCTTAGGCGCTTTCTTT.

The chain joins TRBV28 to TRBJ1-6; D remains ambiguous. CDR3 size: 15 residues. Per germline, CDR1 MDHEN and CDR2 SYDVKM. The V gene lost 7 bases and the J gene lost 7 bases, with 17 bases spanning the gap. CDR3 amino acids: CASNPGTFANSPLHF. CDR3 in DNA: TGTGCCAGCAATCCAGGAACCTTTGCCAATTCACCCCTCCACTTT.

CDR3 amino acids: CASSSPGGGSNQPQHF. CDR3 sequence (DNA): TGCGCCAGCAGCTCTCCAGGGGGCGGGAGCAATCAGCCCCAGCATTTT. The chain uses TRBV5-1 and TRBJ1-5, with 8 bases that match TRBD1. CDR3 length: 16 amino acids. V dropped 3 bases and J dropped 1; count of bases not matched to a gene: 6. Germline-derived CDR1 and CDR2 are SGHRS and YFSETQ.

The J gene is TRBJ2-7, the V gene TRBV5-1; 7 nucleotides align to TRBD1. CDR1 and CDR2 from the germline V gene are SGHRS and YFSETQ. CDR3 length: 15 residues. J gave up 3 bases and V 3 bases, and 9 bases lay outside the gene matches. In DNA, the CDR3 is TGCGCCAGCAGCTACCGGGACAGTGGGAGCTACGAGCAGTACTTC. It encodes CASSYRDSGSYEQYF.

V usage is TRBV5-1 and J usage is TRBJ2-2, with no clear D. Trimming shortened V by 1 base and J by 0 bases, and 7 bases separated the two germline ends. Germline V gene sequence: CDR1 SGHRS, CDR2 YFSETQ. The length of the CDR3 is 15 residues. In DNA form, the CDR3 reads TGCGCCAGCAGCTTGATGGCAGCGAACACCGGGGAGCTGTTTTTT. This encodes CASSLMAANTGELFF. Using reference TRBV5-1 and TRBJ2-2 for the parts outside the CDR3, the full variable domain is KAGVTQTPRYLIKTRGQQVTLSCSPISGHRSVSWYQQTPGQGLQFLFEYFSETQRNKGNFPGRFSGRQFSNSRSEMNVSTLELGDSALYLCASSLMAANTGELFFGEGSRLTVL.

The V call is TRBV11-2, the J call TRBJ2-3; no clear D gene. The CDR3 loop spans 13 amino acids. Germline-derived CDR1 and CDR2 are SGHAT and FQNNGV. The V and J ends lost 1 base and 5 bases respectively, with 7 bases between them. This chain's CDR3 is CASSLGAKDTQYF. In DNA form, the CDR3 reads TGTGCCAGCAGCTTAGGGGCGAAAGATACGCAGTATTTT.

The CDR3 DNA sequence: TGTGCCAGCAGTGAACGTGACAGAACTGAAGCTTTCTTT. Encoded protein: CASSERDRTEAFF. This rearrangement joins TRBV6-1 to TRBJ1-1, with D tentatively TRBD1 (5 bases). The CDR3 is made up of 13 amino acids. Trimming took off 2 bases at V and 5 bases at J, with 9 bases between the two ends. Germline V gene lookup returns CDR1 MNHNS and CDR2 SASEGT.

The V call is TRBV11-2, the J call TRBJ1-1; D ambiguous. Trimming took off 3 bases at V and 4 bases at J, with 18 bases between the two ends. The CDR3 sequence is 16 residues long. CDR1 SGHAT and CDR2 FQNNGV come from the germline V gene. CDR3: CASSFRPAPGRTEAFF. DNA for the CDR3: TGTGCCAGCAGCTTTCGCCCCGCCCCGGGTCGCACTGAAGCTTTCTTT.

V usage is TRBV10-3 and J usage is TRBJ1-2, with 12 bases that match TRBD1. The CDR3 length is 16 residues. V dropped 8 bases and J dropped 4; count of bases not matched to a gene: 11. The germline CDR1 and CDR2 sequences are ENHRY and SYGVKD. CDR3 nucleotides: TGTGCCATCTCCCTGGGACAGGGGGCGGGAAGCTATGGCTACACCTTC. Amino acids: CAISLGQGAGSYGYTF.

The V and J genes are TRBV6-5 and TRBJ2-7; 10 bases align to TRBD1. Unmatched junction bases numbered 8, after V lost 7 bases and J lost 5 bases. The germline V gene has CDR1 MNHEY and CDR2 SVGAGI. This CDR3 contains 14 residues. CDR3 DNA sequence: TGTGCCAGCACTATGACAGGGGGCACCGACGAGCAGTACTTC. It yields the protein CASTMTGGTDEQYF.

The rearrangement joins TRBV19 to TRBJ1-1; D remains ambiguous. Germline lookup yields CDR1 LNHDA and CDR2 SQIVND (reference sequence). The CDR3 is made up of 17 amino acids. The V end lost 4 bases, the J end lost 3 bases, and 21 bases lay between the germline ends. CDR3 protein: CASSKPERALSDTEAFF. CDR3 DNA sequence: TGTGCCAGTAGTAAACCCGAGAGAGCGCTTTCGGACACTGAAGCTTTCTTT.

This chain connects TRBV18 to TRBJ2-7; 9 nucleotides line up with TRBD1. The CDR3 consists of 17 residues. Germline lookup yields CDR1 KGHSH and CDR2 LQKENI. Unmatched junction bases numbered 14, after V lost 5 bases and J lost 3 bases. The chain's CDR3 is CASSFGSGTGRIYEQYF. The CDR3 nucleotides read TGTGCCAGCTCATTTGGGAGCGGGACAGGGAGAATCTACGAGCAGTACTTC.

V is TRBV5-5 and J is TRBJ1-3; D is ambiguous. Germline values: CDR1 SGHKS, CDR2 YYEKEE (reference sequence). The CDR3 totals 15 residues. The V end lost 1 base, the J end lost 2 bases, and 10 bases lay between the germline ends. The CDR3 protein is CASSLSPGTGNTIYF. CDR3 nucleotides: TGTGCCAGCAGCTTGAGTCCAGGAACTGGAAACACCATATATTTT.